What follows are 2 T cell receptor beta chains derived from one specimen sequenced in a study of graft-versus-host responses after intestinal transplantation. These receptors' antigens are unknown. TCRdb's table, derived via immunoSEQ multiplex PCR, lists solely in-frame clones and lacks some. Of approximately 86,000 clones listed, 90% to 95% are singletons. The sequences come from unstimulated CD4+ T cells sorted from spleen or lymph node cells, collected before intestinal transplant. Receptor source: a human donor who received an intestinal transplant.

The rearrangement uses TRBV9 and TRBJ1-1, with 8 bases fitting TRBD1. Germline-derived CDR1 and CDR2 are SGDLS and YYNGEE. J lost 3 bases, V lost 4 bases, and 5 bases had no gene match. This CDR3 is 14 amino acids long. CDR3 nucleotide sequence: TGTGCCAGCAGCCCCAAACAGGGGGACACTGAAGCTTTCTTT. It encodes CASSPKQGDTEAFF.

V is TRBV5-1 and J is TRBJ1-1; TRBD1 matches at 8 bases. The CDR3 is made up of 17 amino acids. CDR1 SGHRS and CDR2 YFSETQ come from the germline V gene. The J segment lost 3 bases and the V segment lost 2 bases, leaving 12 bases of the junction unmatched. CDR3 nucleotide sequence: TGCGCCAGCAGCTTTTCCCCAATTGGACAGGGTGACACTGAAGCTTTCTTT. This gives the protein CASSFSPIGQGDTEAFF.